These 7 T cell receptor beta chains came from one sample sequenced in a study of blood T cell repertoires in COVID-19. TCRdb keeps only in-frame clones here, not all; method: immunoSEQ multiplex PCR. Altogether just under 60,000 clones are present, less than 80% being singletons, with the ten largest covering roughly 9.8%. Sequenced material: peripheral blood. These receptor sequences come from a human donor in a cohort sampled during active COVID-19.

The DNA of the CDR3 is TGTGCCAGCAGTTTATCTGGACTGACCGTCGAGCAGTACTTC. Translating gives CASSLSGLTVEQYF. This chain uses TRBV27 with TRBJ2-7, with D possibly TRBD2 on 5 matching bases. V lost 0 bases and J 6 bases, leaving 12 bases between the germline ends. The CDR3 has 14 residues. Germline-derived CDR1 and CDR2 are MNHEY and SMNVEV (reference sequence).

The chain employs TRBV5-4 and TRBJ1-6, with TRBD1 as a possible D gene (6 bases). CDR1 and CDR2 from the germline V gene are SGHNT and YYREEE (reference sequence). V shed 4 bases and J shed 7 bases, with 12 bases lying between them. This CDR3 contains 14 residues. The CDR3 DNA follows: TGTGCCAGCAGCCGCCGGGACAAAAATTCACCCCTCCACTTT. It translates to CASSRRDKNSPLHF.

This chain links TRBV4-2 with TRBJ2-7, with a possible D match to TRBD2 (6 bases). The CDR3 is made up of 14 amino acids. Germline V gene data show CDR1 as LGHNA and CDR2 as YNFKEQ. Trimming left V 4 bases short and J 7 bases short, with 17 bases between. The CDR3 DNA follows: TGTGCCAGCAGCCGTCCTAGCGACACGGGGGAGCAGTACTTC. Amino acid sequence: CASSRPSDTGEQYF.

This chain's CDR3 is CSVSRGLGEAFF. CDR3 nucleotides: TGCAGCGTTTCCAGGGGGCTGGGTGAAGCTTTCTTT. The chain uses TRBV29-1 and TRBJ1-1; 8 bases line up with TRBD1. From germline, CDR1 is SQVTM and CDR2 ANQGSEA. The junction had 6 bases not matched to a gene; V was cut back by 5 bases and J by 7 bases. There are 12 residues in the CDR3.

The chain recombines TRBV6-2 or TRBV6-3 with TRBJ2-1, with 9 bases identical to TRBD2. The CDR3 is made up of 17 amino acids. CDR1 and CDR2 from the germline V gene are MNHEY and SVGEGT. V trimming: 2 bases; J trimming: 0 bases; junction bases outside the gene matches: 5. This CDR3 reads CASSYGAGGFSYNEQFF. As DNA, the CDR3 is TGTGCCAGCAGTTACGGGGCGGGAGGGTTCTCCTACAATGAGCAGTTCTTC.

The chain is built from TRBV28 and TRBJ2-7, with 9 bases that match TRBD1. V shed 6 bases and J 7 bases; nucleotides not matched to a gene: 16. The germline gives CDR1 MDHEN, CDR2 SYDVKM. The CDR3 has 16 amino acids. The DNA of the CDR3 is TGTGCCAGCAGGTCGTCTATCGGACAGGGGCGAGAAGAGCAGTACTTC. Amino acids: CASRSSIGQGREEQYF.

The chain uses TRBV6-5 and TRBJ1-2; 7 bases are a match to TRBD1. The CDR3 has 15 amino acids. Looked up from germline, CDR1 is MNHEY and CDR2 is SVGAGI. V shed 8 bases and J 6 bases; nucleotides not matched to a gene: 15. CDR3 sequence reads: CASSQGKGALNGYTF. CDR3 coding DNA: TGTGCCAGCTCACAAGGGAAGGGGGCATTAAATGGCTACACCTTC.